The 25 T cell receptor beta chains listed next were all sequenced from one sample in a study of T cells after yellow fever vaccination. TCRdb reprocessed the 5' RACE reads via MiXCR and lists one record per CDR3 protein. The sample contains under 150,000 distinct CDR3 sequences, 7.7% of which appear only once. The sample consisted of CD4+ T cells sorted from PBMCs, taken 5 days after the yellow fever booster vaccination. The receptors stem from a man in his thirties or forties who received the YFV17D yellow fever vaccine.

This clonotype turned up a few times. This chain connects TRBV3-1 to TRBJ2-2, with 9 bases that match TRBD2. The V gene end was trimmed by 1 base and the J gene end by 6 bases; junction bases not matched to a gene: 9. CDR3 length: 17 residues. Germline values: CDR1 LGHDT, CDR2 YNNKEL (reference sequence). This chain's CDR3 is CASSQGGLAGFAGELFF. The DNA for the CDR3 is TGTGCCAGCAGCCAAGGCGGGCTAGCGGGATTCGCCGGGGAGCTGTTTTTT.

This clonotype has at least ten counts. As DNA, the CDR3 is TGTGCCAGCAGCTCCGAATCGCGGTGGGGGACTAACTATGGCTACACCTTC. This encodes CASSSESRWGTNYGYTF. The chain recombines TRBV5-6 with TRBJ1-2, with TRBD1 as a possible D gene (5 bases). V lost 3 bases, J lost 0 bases, and 18 bases lay in between. From germline, CDR1 is SGHDT and CDR2 YYEEEE. This CDR3 has 17 amino acids. Using reference TRBV5-6 and TRBJ1-2 for the parts outside the CDR3, the full variable domain is DAGVTQSPTHLIKTRGQQVTLRCSPKSGHDTVSWYQQALGQGPQFIFQYYEEEERQRGNFPDRFSGHQFPNYSSELNVNALLLGDSALYLCASSSESRWGTNYGYTFGSGTRLTVV.

This clonotype was detected ten times or more. V gene TRBV5-4 combines with J gene TRBJ2-1; tentatively, D is TRBD1 (5 bases). From germline, CDR1 is SGHNT and CDR2 YYREEE (reference sequence). CDR3 length: 16 amino acids. The V and J ends lost 3 bases and 0 bases respectively, with 13 bases between them. Here the CDR3 DNA reads TGTGCCAGCAGCTCCAGTACAGGTGGCTCCTACAATGAGCAGTTCTTC. Amino acid sequence: CASSSSTGGSYNEQFF.

This clonotype occurred many times. This chain uses TRBV5-1 with TRBJ2-3; D remains unclear. Trimming pared 0 bases from V and 0 bases from J, leaving 8 bases between. This CDR3 is 15 amino acids long. Germline V gives CDR1 SGHRS, CDR2 YFSETQ. The CDR3 spells CASSLGHVSTDTQYF. The CDR3 coding sequence is TGCGCCAGCAGCTTGGGACACGTTAGCACAGATACGCAGTATTTT.

This clonotype was seen many times. The V gene is TRBV20-1, the J gene TRBJ2-3; 7 positions agree with TRBD2. CDR1 DFQATT and CDR2 SNEGSKA come from the germline V gene (reference sequence). This CDR3 is 13 amino acids long. The ends lost 3 bases at V and 6 bases at J; junction bases unmatched: 6. The CDR3 sequence: CSASGGSIDTQYF. The CDR3 DNA reads TGCAGTGCTAGTGGCGGGAGTATCGATACGCAGTATTTT.

This clonotype was observed a handful of times. Sequence at one end of the junction differs from germline and may be a read error. This chain connects TRBV6-1 to TRBJ2-7; possible D gene TRBD2, 6 bases. Germline CDR1 MNHNS, CDR2 SASEGT. There are 16 residues in the CDR3. CDR3 loop: CASSQAGPIVGDEQYF. Written as DNA, the CDR3 is TGTGCCAGCAGTCAAGCGGGCCCTATTGTTGGGGACGAGCAGTACTTC.

In the case of this clonotype: A much larger clonotype is one base distant, so this may be a read error. The chain employs TRBV12-3 or TRBV12-4 and TRBJ2-6; 7 positions match TRBD1. The CDR3 spans 18 residues. The CDR3 DNA follows: TGTGCCAGCATTTTAGGACGCACAGGGGTAACTGGGGCCAACGTCCTGACTTTC. Translated: CASILGRTGVTGANVLTF.

This clonotype was seen many times. The chain recombines TRBV30 with TRBJ2-7; D tentatively reads TRBD1 or TRBD2 (6 bases each). Germline loops: CDR1 GTSNPN, CDR2 SVGIG (reference sequence). The CDR3 is 16 residues long. V was shortened by 1 base and J by 0 bases, with 16 bases between the two germline ends. Here the CDR3 DNA reads TGTGCCTGGAGTGCGACCGCCGGGGGCTACTCCTACGAGCAGTACTTC. Translated: CAWSATAGGYSYEQYF.

This clonotype has a count of ten or more. The V and J genes are TRBV5-1 and TRBJ2-3, with 8 bases fitting TRBD2. The CDR3 spans 14 residues. The V gene end was trimmed by 2 bases and the J gene end by 4 bases; junction bases not matched to a gene: 3. The germline V gene has CDR1 SGHRS and CDR2 YFSETQ. This chain's CDR3 is CASSLTAGADTQYF. For the CDR3, the DNA is TGCGCCAGCAGCTTAACAGCGGGAGCAGATACGCAGTATTTT.

This clonotype was counted ten times or more. The rearrangement uses TRBV7-2 and TRBJ2-7; 8 bases line up with TRBD2. V lost 5 bases and J lost 0; bases outside the gene matches: 6. The CDR3 totals 15 residues. Per the germline V gene, CDR1 is SGHTA and CDR2 is FQGNSA. DNA for the CDR3: TGTGCCAGCAGCCCCGGGGCGGGAGGCTCCTACGAGCAGTACTTC. This encodes CASSPGAGGSYEQYF.

This clonotype was seen many times. The rearrangement uses TRBV12-3 or TRBV12-4 and TRBJ2-5, with TRBD2 matching over 12 bases. Trimming took 6 bases from V and 5 from J; bases not matched to a gene: 10. This CDR3 is 16 amino acids long. CDR3 bases: TGTGCCAGCAGACCGGGACTAGCGGGCTTTGGGGAGACCCAGTACTTC. It specifies CASRPGLAGFGETQYF.

This clonotype was observed a handful of times. This chain connects TRBV7-2 to TRBJ2-7, with D possibly being TRBD2 (5 bases). Trimming cost V 5 bases and J 2 bases, with 16 bases left between them. CDR1 is SGHTA and CDR2 is FQGNSA in the germline V gene. The CDR3 is 15 residues long. The CDR3 nucleotides read TGTGCCAGCAGCCCCTCCGGACTTCCCCCCTACGAGCAGTACTTC. Encoded protein: CASSPSGLPPYEQYF.

This clonotype has a count of ten or more. The rearrangement joins TRBV7-2 to TRBJ2-1, with no clear D. Trimming pared 2 bases from V and 4 bases from J, leaving 12 bases between. The germline gives CDR1 SGHTA, CDR2 FQGNSA. The CDR3 contains 15 residues. This chain's CDR3 is CASSLSEAPYNEQFF. The CDR3 DNA sequence: TGTGCCAGCAGCTTAAGCGAGGCACCTTACAATGAGCAGTTCTTC.

In its sample, this clonotype was seen many times. CDR3 residues: CASQPGGGQATYEQYF. The CDR3 DNA follows: TGTGCCAGCCAACCGGGAGGCGGACAGGCCACCTACGAGCAGTACTTC. The chain is built from TRBV6-1 and TRBJ2-7; D is possibly TRBD1 or TRBD2 (7 bases each). This CDR3 has 16 residues. Germline values: CDR1 MNHNS, CDR2 SASEGT. The V and J ends lost 8 bases and 2 bases respectively, with 22 bases between them.

This clonotype was observed at least ten times. The genes are TRBV29-1 and TRBJ1-4; D uncertain. V was trimmed by 4 bases and J by 8 bases, leaving 11 bases between them. There are 12 residues in the CDR3. Per the germline V gene, CDR1 is SQVTM and CDR2 is ANQGSEA. CDR3 region: CSVVTVGEKLFF. The CDR3 region has the DNA TGCAGCGTTGTAACAGTAGGCGAAAAACTGTTTTTT.

In this sample, this clonotype turned up many times. CDR3 nucleotides: TGTGCCAGCAGACGACTAGCGGACTACAATGAGCAGTTCTTC. Its translation: CASRRLADYNEQFF. The rearrangement uses TRBV7-2 and TRBJ2-1; 9 bases map to TRBD2. Germline V gene sequence: CDR1 SGHTA, CDR2 FQGNSA. The CDR3 covers 14 residues. The junction had 3 bases not matched to a gene; V was cut back by 6 bases and J by 3 bases.

This clonotype has at least ten counts. The chain couples TRBV7-9 to TRBJ2-3; TRBD2 agrees at 7 bases. Trimming cost V 1 base and J 4 bases; bases outside gene matches: 2. The CDR3 contains 14 residues. Per germline, CDR1 SEHNR and CDR2 FQNEAQ (reference sequence). CDR3 DNA sequence: TGTGCCAGCAGCTTAGGACTAGCTCCAGATACGCAGTATTTT. Amino acids: CASSLGLAPDTQYF.

This clonotype has ten or more counts. This chain's CDR3 is CATSREVSNTDTQYF. CDR3 coding DNA: TGTGCCACCTCACGGGAGGTCTCTAACACAGATACGCAGTATTTT. The chain couples TRBV12-3 or TRBV12-4 to TRBJ2-3, with 7 bases identical to TRBD2. This CDR3 has 15 amino acids. The J segment lost 2 bases and the V segment lost 10 bases, leaving 12 bases of the junction unmatched.

This clonotype was counted at least ten times. The V gene is TRBV15, the J gene TRBJ2-3; perhaps TRBD2 as D (5 bases). Germline loops: CDR1 LNHNV, CDR2 YYDKDF (reference sequence). V was shortened by 0 bases and J by 4 bases, with 17 bases between the two germline ends. The CDR3 runs to 17 residues. CDR3 sequence: CATSRDNRRLSADTQYF. CDR3 nucleotide sequence: TGTGCCACCAGCAGAGATAATAGGAGACTAAGCGCAGATACGCAGTATTTT.

Ten or more counts support this clonotype. The chain is built from TRBV5-1 and TRBJ1-3; 8 nucleotides align to TRBD1. Germline V gene lookup returns CDR1 SGHRS and CDR2 YFSETQ. With 4 bases clipped from V and 2 bases from J, the junction kept 8 bases outside the gene matches. This CDR3 region has 16 residues. CDR3 bases: TGCGCCAGCAGCGACGGGTTACAGGGGGCTGGAAACACCATATATTTT. This sequence encodes CASSDGLQGAGNTIYF.

This clonotype has at least ten counts. The rearrangement uses TRBV5-5 and TRBJ2-7; tentatively, D is TRBD1 (6 bases). The CDR3 loop spans 15 amino acids. V shed 0 bases and J shed 2 bases, with 12 bases lying between them. Germline V gives CDR1 SGHKS, CDR2 YYEKEE (reference sequence). The CDR3 DNA reads as TGTGCCAGCAGCTTGGATCCAGCAGGGGCCTACGAGCAGTACTTC. Encoded protein: CASSLDPAGAYEQYF.

The rearrangement links TRBV2 to TRBJ2-5; 8 bases map to TRBD2. V dropped 3 bases and J dropped 7; count of bases not matched to a gene: 10. This CDR3 contains 15 residues. Looked up from germline, CDR1 is SNHLY and CDR2 is FYNNEI. CDR3 DNA: TGTGCCAGCAGTGAGACTAGCGAAGGGTGGAGGACCCAGTACTTC. This sequence encodes CASSETSEGWRTQYF. Full variable domain (rest looked up from reference TRBV2 and TRBJ2-5): EPEVTQTPSHQVTQMGQEVILRCVPISNHLYFYWYRQILGQKVEFLVSFYNNEISEKSEIFDDQFSVERPDGSNFTLKIRSTKLEDSAMYFCASSETSEGWRTQYFGPGTRLLVL.

This clonotype was observed many times. This rearrangement joins TRBV12-3 or TRBV12-4 to TRBJ1-3, with D uncertain. V was trimmed by 3 bases and J by 2 bases, leaving 11 bases between them. The CDR3 runs to 15 residues. The CDR3 loop reads CASSFGRATGNTIYF. Here the CDR3 DNA reads TGTGCCAGCAGTTTCGGGAGGGCCACTGGAAACACCATATATTTT.

This clonotype was detected a few times. CDR3: CASSFRTSGFLNYEQYF. As DNA, the CDR3 is TGTGCCAGCAGTTTTCGGACTAGCGGGTTCCTCAATTACGAGCAGTACTTC. The chain is built from TRBV28 and TRBJ2-7, with 11 bases identical to TRBD2. J lost 4 bases, V lost 3 bases, and 11 bases had no gene match. Looked up from germline, CDR1 is MDHEN and CDR2 is SYDVKM. This CDR3 is built from 17 residues.

This clonotype was observed many times. The CDR3 loop is CASSQATGLAYEQYF. The DNA for the CDR3 is TGTGCCAGCAGCCAAGCAACGGGACTAGCGTATGAGCAGTACTTC. The chain uses TRBV3-1 and TRBJ2-7, with 10 bases lining up with TRBD2. V shed 1 base and J 7 bases; nucleotides not matched to a gene: 7. The CDR3 consists of 15 residues. CDR1 is LGHDT and CDR2 is YNNKEL in the germline V gene (reference sequence).